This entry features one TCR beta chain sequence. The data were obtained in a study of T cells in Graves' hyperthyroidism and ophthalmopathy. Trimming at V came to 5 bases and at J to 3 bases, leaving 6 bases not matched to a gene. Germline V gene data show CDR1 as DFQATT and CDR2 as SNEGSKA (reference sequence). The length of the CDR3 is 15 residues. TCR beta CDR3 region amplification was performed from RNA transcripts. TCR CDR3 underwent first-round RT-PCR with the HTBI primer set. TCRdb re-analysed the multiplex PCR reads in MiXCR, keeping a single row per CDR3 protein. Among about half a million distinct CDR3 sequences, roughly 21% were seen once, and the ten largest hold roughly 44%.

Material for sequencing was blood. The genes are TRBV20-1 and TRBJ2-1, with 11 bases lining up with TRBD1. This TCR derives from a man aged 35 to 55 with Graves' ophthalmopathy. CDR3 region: CSAVPGQGVYNEQFF. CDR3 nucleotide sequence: TGCAGTGCTGTACCGGGACAGGGGGTCTACAATGAGCAGTTCTTC.